This T cell receptor (beta chain) was sequenced for a study of spatial heterogeneity in lung cancer. Study-wide context: A strong correlation was found between TCR transcript counts in tumor regions and a T cell module score derived from matched bulk RNA-seq.

Time point specified: sample taken at primary tumor resection. This clonotype was seen many times. Its antigen is undetermined. One junction end does not reproduce the germline sequence, and a read error may be involved. In the library, each TCR cDNA molecule bore its own unique molecular identifier. TCRdb reanalysed the 5' RACE reads using MiXCR and keeps one entry per CDR3 protein. The table lists around 20,000 distinct CDR3 sequences, roughly 7% of them singletons, with roughly 19% in the top ten. Study conclusions and caveats: Tumoral mutation counts were tracked by counts of expanded intratumoral alpha and beta TCRs.

The source was lung tumor tissue, collected at surgery. This receptor was identified in a female donor with early-stage non-small cell lung cancer.

The DNA of the CDR3 is TGTGCCAGCAGTAAAGCCTCCGGGACTAGCGGGGGGGTCTCCTACGAGCAGTACTTC. The encoded protein is CASSKASGTSGGVSYEQYF. The V gene is TRBV2, the J gene TRBJ2-7, with TRBD2 identical over 16 bases. CDR1 is SNHLY and CDR2 is FYNNEI in the germline V gene. The CDR3 spans 19 residues.